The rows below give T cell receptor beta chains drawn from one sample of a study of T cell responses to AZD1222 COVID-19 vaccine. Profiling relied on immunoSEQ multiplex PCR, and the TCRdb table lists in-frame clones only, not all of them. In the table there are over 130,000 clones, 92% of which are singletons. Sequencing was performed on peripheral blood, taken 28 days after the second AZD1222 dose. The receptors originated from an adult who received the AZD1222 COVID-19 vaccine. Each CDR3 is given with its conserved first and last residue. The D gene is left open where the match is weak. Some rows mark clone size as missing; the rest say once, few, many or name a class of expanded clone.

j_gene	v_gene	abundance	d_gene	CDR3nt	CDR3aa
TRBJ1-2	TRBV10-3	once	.	TGTGCCATCAGTGAATGGGGCTATGGCTACACCTTC	CAISEWGYGYTF
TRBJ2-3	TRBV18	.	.	TGTGCCAGCTCACCACGGGATACGCAGTATTTT	CASSPRDTQYF
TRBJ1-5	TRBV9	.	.	TGTGCCAGCAGCCCGGGACCGATGATCCATAGCAATCAGCCCCAGCATTTT	CASSPGPMIHSNQPQHF
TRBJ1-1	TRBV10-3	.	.	TGTGCCATCAGTGACTCGAACGGGAACACTGAAGCTTTCTTT	CAISDSNGNTEAFF
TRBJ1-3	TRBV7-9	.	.	TGTGCCAGCAGCTTAGAGGGAAACACCATATATTTT	CASSLEGNTIYF
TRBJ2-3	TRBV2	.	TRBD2	TGTGCCAGCAGTGAATTAACTAGCGGGGTGGAAGGCACAGATACGCAGTATTTT	CASSELTSGVEGTDTQYF
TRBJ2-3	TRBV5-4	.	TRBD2	TGTGCCAGCAGCTCCGCTAGCGGGGTCACAGATACGCAGTATTTT	CASSSASGVTDTQYF
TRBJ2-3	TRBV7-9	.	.	TGTGCCAGCAGCTCCCCGGTTAGCACAGATACGCAGTATTTT	CASSSPVSTDTQYF
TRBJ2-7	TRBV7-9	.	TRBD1	TGTGCCAGCAGCCTAGGAAGGACAGGGCCATACGAGCAGTACTTC	CASSLGRTGPYEQYF
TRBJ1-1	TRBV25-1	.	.	TGTGCCAGCAGCCAGAATCCACAGGGGAACACTGAAGCTTTCTTT	CASSQNPQGNTEAFF
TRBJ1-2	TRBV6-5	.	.	TGTGCCAGCAGTACCTGGACAGTCAGTTATGGCTACACCTTC	CASSTWTVSYGYTF
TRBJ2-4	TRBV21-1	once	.	TGTGCCAGCAGCACCCTCTCAAGGTCCCTAGCCAAAAACATTCAGTACTTC	CASSTLSRSLAKNIQYF
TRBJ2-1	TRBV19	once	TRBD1	TGTGCCAGTAGTCCCCCGGGACAGGGAGAGGAGTTCTTC	CASSPPGQGEEFF
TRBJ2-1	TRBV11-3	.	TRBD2	TGTGCCAGCAGCTTCCTTCTAGCGGGAGGGCTCTATGAGCAGTTCTTC	CASSFLLAGGLYEQFF
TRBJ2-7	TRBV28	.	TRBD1	TGTGCCAGCAGTTTCAGGGGGAGCTCCTACGAGCAGTACTTC	CASSFRGSSYEQYF
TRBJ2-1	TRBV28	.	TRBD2	TGTGCCAGCAGATCCCCCTCAGCGGGACTCCTCTCGAATGAGCAGTTCTTC	CASRSPSAGLLSNEQFF
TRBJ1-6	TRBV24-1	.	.	TGTGCCACCAGTGACCCTATCGCGGGGGGCCGACTCTATAATTCACCCCTCCACTTT	CATSDPIAGGRLYNSPLHF
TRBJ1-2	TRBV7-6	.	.	TGTGCCAGCAGCCCTAGGGGGGCAGGAAGGAGTGGCTACACCTTC	CASSPRGAGRSGYTF
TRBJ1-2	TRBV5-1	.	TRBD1	TGCGCCAGCAGCCCGGGACAGGGGGCTGATGGCTACACCTTC	CASSPGQGADGYTF
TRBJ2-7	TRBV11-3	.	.	TGTGCCAGCAGCTTCCCCTCGGGGAGCGTCTCCTACGAGCAGTACTTC	CASSFPSGSVSYEQYF
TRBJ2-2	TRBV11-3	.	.	TGTGCCAGCAGCTTGGGGAACAGGGATACCGGGGAGCTGTTTTTT	CASSLGNRDTGELFF
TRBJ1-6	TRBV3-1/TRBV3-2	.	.	TGTGCCAGCAGCCAAGGAGGCAGGCTGTATTCACCCCTCCACTTT	CASSQGGRLYSPLHF
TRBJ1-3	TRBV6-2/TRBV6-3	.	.	TGTGCCAGCAGTTCGTTATGGTCGGTCTCTGGAAACACCATATATTTT	CASSSLWSVSGNTIYF
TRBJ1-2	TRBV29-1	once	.	TGCAGCGTTGAGGACCAGGGAGGAGGAGGCTACACCTTC	CSVEDQGGGGYTF
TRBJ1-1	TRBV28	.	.	TGTGCCAGCAGTTTGCCAAAGGGGTACACTGAAGCTTTCTTT	CASSLPKGYTEAFF
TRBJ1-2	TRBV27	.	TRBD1	TGTGCCAGCAGTCTAGGGAGACAGGGACCCAACTATGGCTACACCTTC	CASSLGRQGPNYGYTF
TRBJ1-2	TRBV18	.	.	TGTGCCAGCTCACCGCGCCGAGGCTATGGCTACACCTTC	CASSPRRGYGYTF
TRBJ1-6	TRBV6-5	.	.	TGTGCCAGCAGTTACTCTGGGTATAATTCACCCCTCCACTTT	CASSYSGYNSPLHF
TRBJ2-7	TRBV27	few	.	TGTGCCAGCAGTTTCCCCGAACACACCACAAGGTCCTACGAGCAGTACTTC	CASSFPEHTTRSYEQYF
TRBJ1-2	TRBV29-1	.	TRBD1	TGCAGCGTTGCAAGCCAGGGGGCGGGCGGCTACACCTTC	CSVASQGAGGYTF
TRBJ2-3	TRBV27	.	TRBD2	TGTGCCAGCATTCCTCTTCTAGCGGGAGTAGGAGATACGCAGTATTTT	CASIPLLAGVGDTQYF
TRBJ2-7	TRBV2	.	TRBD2	TGTGCCAGCAGCCTGGGGGGGACTCTCTACGAGCAGTACTTC	CASSLGGTLYEQYF
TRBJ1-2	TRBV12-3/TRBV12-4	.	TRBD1	TGTGCCAGCAGGCCAGACAGGGACTATGGCTACACCTTC	CASRPDRDYGYTF
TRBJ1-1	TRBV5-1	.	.	TGCGCCAGCAGCTTATCTCAGGGTCACGGAACTGAAGCTTTCTTT	CASSLSQGHGTEAFF
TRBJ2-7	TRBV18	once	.	TGTGCCAGCTCACCACGGGTCGGGTCGAGCTCCTACGAGCAGTACTTC	CASSPRVGSSSYEQYF
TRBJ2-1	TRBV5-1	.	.	TGCGCCAGCAGCTTGGTTACAGAAACTTACAATGAGCAGTTCTTC	CASSLVTETYNEQFF
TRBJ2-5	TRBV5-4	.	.	TGTGCCAGCAGCGGTGGGACGTTTGTGGAGACCCAGTACTTC	CASSGGTFVETQYF
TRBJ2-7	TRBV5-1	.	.	TGCGCCAGCAGCTTGGGTGGTGCGGGGTCGAGCTCCTACGAGCAGTACTTC	CASSLGGAGSSSYEQYF
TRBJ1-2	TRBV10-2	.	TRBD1	TGCGCCAGCAGGGGGTCGGGACAGGGGACAAACTATGGCTACACCTTC	CASRGSGQGTNYGYTF
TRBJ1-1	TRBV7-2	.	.	TGTGCCAGCAGCCGGGCTCCCGGGACAGAAGCTTTCTTT	CASSRAPGTEAFF
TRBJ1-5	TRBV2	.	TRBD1	TGTGCCAGCAGTACGACAGGGGGTCGTCAGCCCCAGCATTTT	CASSTTGGRQPQHF
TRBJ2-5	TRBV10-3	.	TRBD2	TGTGCCATCAGTGCGGCTAGCGGCCACCAAGAGACCCAGTACTTC	CAISAASGHQETQYF
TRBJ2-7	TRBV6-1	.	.	TGTGCCAGCAGTTGGACGAGCTCCTACGAGCAGTACTTC	CASSWTSSYEQYF
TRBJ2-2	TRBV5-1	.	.	TGCGCCAGCAGCTCTCTCTCTCCCGACGGATCCGGGGAGCTGTTTTTT	CASSSLSPDGSGELFF
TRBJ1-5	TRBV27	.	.	TGTGCCAGCAGTTTTTCGGGAGAAAGCAATCAGCCCCAGCATTTT	CASSFSGESNQPQHF
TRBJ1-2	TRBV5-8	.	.	TGTGCCAGCAGCTTGCTCCACCAGGGAAAGGACTATGGCTACACCTTC	CASSLLHQGKDYGYTF
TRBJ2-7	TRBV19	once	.	TGTGCCAGTAGGAGTACAGGGTCTTCTTCCTACGAGCAGTACTTC	CASRSTGSSSYEQYF
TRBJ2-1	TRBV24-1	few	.	TGTGCCACCGGGGGGGGCGCGGGCTCCTACAATGAGCAGTTCTTC	CATGGGAGSYNEQFF
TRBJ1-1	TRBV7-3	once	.	TGTGCCAGCAGCCCAGGGGACCCGAACACTGAAGCTTTCTTT	CASSPGDPNTEAFF
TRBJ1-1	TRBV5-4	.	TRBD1	TGTGCCAGCAGCTTGGAGGGGGCGCTCACTGAAGCTTTCTTT	CASSLEGALTEAFF
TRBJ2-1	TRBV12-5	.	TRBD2	TGTGCTAGTGCCGAGGCCGGGACTAGCGGGAGCGAGAATGAGCAGTTCTTC	CASAEAGTSGSENEQFF
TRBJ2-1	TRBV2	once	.	TGTGCCATAATTATGGGGAGCTCCTACAATGAGCAGTTCTTC	CAIIMGSSYNEQFF
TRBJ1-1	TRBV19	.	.	TGTGCCAGTAGTATAGGACTTGGGGCACAGAACACTGAAGCTTTCTTT	CASSIGLGAQNTEAFF
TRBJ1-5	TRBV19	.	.	TGTGCCAGTAGGAAAGACATTGCAAGCAATCAGCCCCAGCATTTT	CASRKDIASNQPQHF
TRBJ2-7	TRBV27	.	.	TGTGCCAGCAGTCCGGGACGGACTACCTACGAGCAGTACTTC	CASSPGRTTYEQYF